The 6 T cell receptor beta chains reported below all come from one sample, sequenced in a study of T-cell reconstitution after alpha-beta-depleted transplantation in children. Preparation of the TCRbeta library used unique molecular identifiers. TCRdb re-called the PCR reads through MiXCR, storing one row per CDR3 protein. The sample holds hundreds of thousands of distinct CDR3 sequences, roughly a quarter seen once. This specimen was PBMCs, mostly from graft donor cells, taken 360 days after TCRalphabeta/CD19-depleted stem cell transplant. These receptors were obtained from a female patient aged 2-9 years who had a stem cell transplant for congenital amegakaryocytic thrombocytopenia, so the T cells may come from the graft donor.

This clonotype was seen a few times. The CDR3 sequence is CASSFPVLRTASYNEQFF. The CDR3 DNA is TGTGCCAGCAGCTTTCCTGTTCTGCGGACCGCTTCCTACAATGAGCAGTTCTTC. The gene calls are TRBV11-1 and TRBJ2-1, with D unresolved. There are 18 residues in the CDR3. Germline CDR1 SGHAT, CDR2 FQDESV (reference sequence). V dropped 3 bases and J dropped 1 base, with 19 bases sitting between them.

This clonotype came up a few times. The chain combines TRBV29-1 with TRBJ1-1, with 10 positions matching TRBD1. This CDR3 contains 13 residues. The germline CDR1 and CDR2 sequences are SQVTM and ANQGSEA. With V trimmed by 3 bases and J by 5 bases, 3 bases remained unmatched. CDR3 nucleotides: TGCAGCGTTGACCGGACAGGGGGGACTGAAGCTTTCTTT. Its translation: CSVDRTGGTEAFF.

This rearrangement joins TRBV7-2 to TRBJ2-3; 7 nucleotides agree with TRBD2. The CDR3 covers 14 residues. The V segment lost 3 bases and the J segment 7 bases; nucleotides outside the gene matches: 7. Germline V gives CDR1 SGHTA, CDR2 FQGNSA. CDR3: CASSLGGGRNTQYF. In nucleotides, the CDR3 is TGTGCCAGCAGCTTGGGGGGGGGGAGGAATACGCAGTATTTT.

The chain carries TRBV3-1 and TRBJ2-1; no clear D. Trimming shortened V by 0 bases and J by 6 bases, and 9 bases separated the two germline ends. Germline V gives CDR1 LGHDT, CDR2 YNNKEL (reference sequence). CDR3 length equals 14 residues. In DNA, the CDR3 is TGTGCCAGCAGCCAAGATAGGTGGGTCAATGAGCAGTTCTTC. Translated, it gives CASSQDRWVNEQFF.

This clonotype was seen just once. The chain recombines TRBV2 with TRBJ1-6; unclear D gene. Between the trimmed V and J ends, which lost 1 base and 10 bases, there was a span of 11 bases. Germline CDR1 and CDR2: SNHLY and FYNNEI. There are 14 residues in the CDR3. CDR3 sequence reads: CASSEGVDASPLHF. Written as DNA, the CDR3 is TGTGCCAGCAGTGAAGGGGTGGACGCGTCACCCCTCCACTTT.

In regard to this clonotype: A read error may be the cause here, since a much bigger clone is one base away. This chain uses TRBV7-2 with TRBJ2-3, with D hard to call. From germline, CDR1 is SGHTA and CDR2 FQGNSA. The CDR3 loop spans 15 amino acids. Trimming pared 6 bases from V and 0 bases from J, leaving 13 bases between. The CDR3 nucleotides are TGTGCCAGCAGAACTCCGGTGACTAGCACAGATACGCAGTATTTT. Its translation: CASRTPVTSTDTQYF.